This is a list of T cell receptor beta chains from one sample in a study of blood T cell repertoires in COVID-19. Only in-frame clones appear in the TCRdb table, and some are missing; sequencing was by immunoSEQ multiplex PCR. The sample has fewer than 90,000 clones; 76% are singletons. Sequencing was done on a sample of peripheral blood. The receptors come from a man aged 60 to 69 with COVID-19, enrolled during active disease. CDR3s include the opening cysteine and the closing phenylalanine or tryptophan.

j_call | v_call | cdr3_length | cdr3_aa
TRBJ2-3 | TRBV29-1 | 14 | CSVVRTSLTDTQYF
TRBJ2-5 | TRBV29-1 | 13 | CSVGMRAQETQYF
TRBJ2-2 | TRBV19 | 13 | CASRDRDPGELFF
TRBJ2-7 | TRBV5-1 | 14 | CASSPGQGSYEQYF
TRBJ2-1 | TRBV6-5 | 15 | CASSPGLGEARKWFF
TRBJ2-3 | TRBV3-1/TRBV3-2 | 16 | CASSQSLAGGFGTQYF
TRBJ1-5 | TRBV19 | 15 | CASSHLGDIDQPQHF
TRBJ1-5 | TRBV27 | 13 | CASSEVERQPQHF
TRBJ1-6 | TRBV2 | 15 | CASSGTGLHHSPLHF
TRBJ2-7 | TRBV5-6 | 14 | CASSTLAGGLEQYF
TRBJ1-2 | TRBV6-5 | 13 | CASRVAGALGYTF
TRBJ2-2 | TRBV10-3 | 17 | CAISERLAGAGTGELFF
TRBJ1-2 | TRBV5-1 | 14 | CASSRGEVNYGYTF
TRBJ1-2 | TRBV9 | 14 | CASSVGGSGYGYTF
TRBJ2-1 | TRBV27 | 16 | CASSLAGGPFGNEQFF
TRBJ2-7 | TRBV5-6 | 15 | CASSLGGRMDYEQYF
TRBJ1-1 | TRBV5-1 | 16 | CASTIVPGQGSGEAFF
TRBJ1-4 | TRBV6-5 | 15 | CASSYRGQAAEKLFF
TRBJ2-7 | TRBV29-1 | 13 | CSVEKGGKNEQYF
TRBJ1-6 | TRBV2 | 16 | CASSEGSAGGNSPLHF
TRBJ2-3 | TRBV5-6 | 15 | CASSFPSGTTDTQYF
TRBJ1-1 | TRBV27 | 17 | CASSLPDRFRVYTEAFF
TRBJ1-6 | TRBV19 | 15 | CASRDRSDSNSPLHF
TRBJ1-4 | TRBV28 | 13 | CASSLATNEKLFF
TRBJ1-3 | TRBV5-5 | 16 | CASSVTDRGVGNTIYF
TRBJ1-4 | TRBV5-4 | 15 | CASSTRDRANEKLFF
TRBJ1-2 | TRBV7-9 | 14 | CASSPRTGGGGYTF
TRBJ1-1 | TRBV28 | 15 | CASPSQGGGDTEAFF
TRBJ1-1 | TRBV30 | 13 | CAWKVRENTEAFF
TRBJ2-7 | TRBV30 | 11 | CAWKDTREQYF
TRBJ1-4 | TRBV30 | 13 | CAWGMTGDEKLFF
TRBJ1-2 | TRBV6-5 | 14 | CASNRGTGHYGYTF
TRBJ2-2 | TRBV30 | 12 | CAWSFQAGELFF
TRBJ1-6 | TRBV5-4 | 14 | CASSPFAGISPLHF
TRBJ2-5 | TRBV5-1 | 17 | CASSNIWDRRQQETQYF
TRBJ1-2 | TRBV10-3 | 14 | CAITSDRINYGYTF
TRBJ1-3 | TRBV19 | 19 | CASSDGGTHTLRSGNTIYF
TRBJ1-5 | TRBV9 | 15 | CASSLGWGVRQPQHF
TRBJ1-4 | TRBV7-7 | 13 | CANRTATNEKLFF
TRBJ1-1 | TRBV15 | 14 | CATSRGAGLPEAFF
TRBJ2-2 | TRBV11-2 | 16 | CASSFIAGGTAGELFF
TRBJ2-3 | TRBV11-3 | 15 | CASSSRSTTTDTQYF
TRBJ1-4 | TRBV30 | 15 | CAWTNPGGGNEKLFF
TRBJ2-1 | TRBV19 | 15 | CASAKGTNSYNEQFF
TRBJ2-6 | TRBV6-1 | 19 | CASSERVGTGTSGANVLTF
TRBJ2-5 | TRBV5-1 | 15 | CASSFGGTGGETQYF
TRBJ1-3 | TRBV18 | 16 | CASSPKKTTSGNTIYF
TRBJ1-3 | TRBV6-1 | 16 | CASSDWTGSSGNTIYF